This TCR beta chain was retrieved from a study of blood T cell repertoires in COVID-19. About the study: The samples span acute and convalescent COVID-19 from the United States, Italy and Spain. PBMCs, B-cell-depleted T cells, or T cells were the source of the cDNA or gDNA that made up the material.

Original processing notes: For nucleated cells, counts were estimated from reference gene primer amplification. Clones were read by immunoSEQ multiplex PCR, and TCRdb kept only the in-frame ones, dropping some. The V and J calls and clone size come from that table; D and trimming were worked out from the DNA. The data hold over 250,000 clones, with about 80% observed a single time. Sequencing was performed on peripheral blood. The receptor comes from a woman aged 45-65 years who had recovered from COVID-19.

The CDR3 bases are TGTGCCAGCAGTTTACCCTTGCAGGCAGGGTCTGCTCAGCCCCAGCATTTT. Translated: CASSLPLQAGSAQPQHF. The chain joins TRBV28 to TRBJ1-5, with D tentatively TRBD1 (5 bases). The CDR3 contains 17 residues. Trimming left V 2 bases short and J 6 bases short, with 20 bases between. In germline, CDR1 is MDHEN, CDR2 SYDVKM. The whole variable domain, remainder taken from reference TRBV28 and TRBJ1-5, is DVKVTQSSRYLVKRTGEKVFLECVQDMDHENMFWYRQDPGLGLRLIYFSYDVKMKEKGDIPEGYSVSREKKERFSLILESASTNQTSMYLCASSLPLQAGSAQPQHFGDGTRLSIL.